This TCR beta chain was documented in a study of HIV-infected children after antiretroviral therapy interruption. Study findings and constraints: Naive CD4+ CDR3 sharing between time points fell after interruption began. Minor non-naive CD45RA+ populations, like EMRA or stem memory, might contaminate naive sorts.

In its sample, this clonotype was seen many times. Its antigen is as yet unknown. This sample's treatment: PENTA 11 planned treatment interruption arm or continuous ART arm. The TCR library was built from RNA with a 3' RACE protocol and unique molecular identifiers. TCRdb re-analysed the 3' RACE reads in MiXCR, keeping a single row per CDR3 protein. The sample records approximately 89,000 distinct CDR3 sequences, about 6.9% being singletons. Germline CDR1 DFQATT, CDR2 SNEGSKA (reference sequence). V was pared by 2 bases and J by 2 bases, with 15 bases between. This CDR3 spans 15 amino acids. This chain links TRBV20-1 with TRBJ2-5, with D possibly TRBD2 on 7 matching bases. Here the sequenced sample was CD45RA+ CD4+ T cells from PBMCs, pooled from several time points, taken from a donor given antiretroviral therapy, either interrupted or continuous. Subset described: naive CD4+ CD45RA+ CD45RO- T cells. This receptor was taken from a pool of human donors with HIV. The CDR3 here is CSARPLGRGQETQYF. The DNA of the CDR3 is TGCAGTGCTAGACCCTTAGGGAGGGGGCAAGAGACCCAGTACTTC.